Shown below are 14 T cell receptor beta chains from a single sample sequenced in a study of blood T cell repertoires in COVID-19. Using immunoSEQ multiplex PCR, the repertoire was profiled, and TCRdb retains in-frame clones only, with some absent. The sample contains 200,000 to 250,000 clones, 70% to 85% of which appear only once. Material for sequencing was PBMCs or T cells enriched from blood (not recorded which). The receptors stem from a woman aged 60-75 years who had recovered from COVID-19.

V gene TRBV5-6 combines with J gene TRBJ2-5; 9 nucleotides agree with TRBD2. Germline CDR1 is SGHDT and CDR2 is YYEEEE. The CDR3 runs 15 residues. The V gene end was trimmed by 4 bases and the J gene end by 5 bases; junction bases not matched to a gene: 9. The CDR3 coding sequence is TGTGCCAGCAGCACCTTAGCGGGAGTAGGGGAGACCCAGTACTTC. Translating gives CASSTLAGVGETQYF.

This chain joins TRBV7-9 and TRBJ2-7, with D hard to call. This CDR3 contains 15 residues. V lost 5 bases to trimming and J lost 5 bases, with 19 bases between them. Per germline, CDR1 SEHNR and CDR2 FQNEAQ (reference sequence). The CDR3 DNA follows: TGTGCCAGCAGCCGTATTAGGAGAGTGAATCACGAGCAGTACTTC. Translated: CASSRIRRVNHEQYF.

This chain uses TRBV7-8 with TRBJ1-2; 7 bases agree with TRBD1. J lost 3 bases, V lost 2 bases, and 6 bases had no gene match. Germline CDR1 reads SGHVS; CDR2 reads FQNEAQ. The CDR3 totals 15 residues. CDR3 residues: CASSLSQGVDYGYTF. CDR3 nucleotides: TGTGCCAGCAGCTTATCGCAGGGGGTGGACTATGGCTACACCTTC.

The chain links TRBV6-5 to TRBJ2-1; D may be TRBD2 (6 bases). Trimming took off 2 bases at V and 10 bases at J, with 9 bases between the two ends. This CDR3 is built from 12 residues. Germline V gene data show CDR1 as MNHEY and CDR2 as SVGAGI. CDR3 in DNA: TGTGCCAGCAGTTACGGAGGGTGGGAGCAGTTCTTC. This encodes CASSYGGWEQFF.

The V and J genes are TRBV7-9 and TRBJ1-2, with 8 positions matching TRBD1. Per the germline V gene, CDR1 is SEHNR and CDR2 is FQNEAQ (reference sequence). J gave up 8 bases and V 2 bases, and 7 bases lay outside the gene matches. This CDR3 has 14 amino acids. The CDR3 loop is CASSLNQGARGYTF. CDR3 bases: TGTGCCAGCAGCTTAAACCAGGGGGCGCGGGGCTACACCTTC. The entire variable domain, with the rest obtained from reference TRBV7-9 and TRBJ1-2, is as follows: DTGVSQNPRHKITKRGQNVTFRCDPISEHNRLYWYRQTLGQGPEFLTYFQNEAQLEKSRLLSDRFSAERPKGSFSTLEIQRTEQGDSAMYLCASSLNQGARGYTFGSGTRLTVV.

In DNA, the CDR3 is TGTGCCAGCAGCTTTAGCGGGGGTGCCTACGAGCAGTACTTC. Encoded protein: CASSFSGGAYEQYF. This rearrangement joins TRBV5-6 to TRBJ2-7; TRBD2 matches at 9 bases. Germline V lookup: CDR1 SGHDT, CDR2 YYEEEE. The CDR3 contains 14 residues. V gave up 2 bases and J gave up 2 bases; unmatched junction bases: 2.

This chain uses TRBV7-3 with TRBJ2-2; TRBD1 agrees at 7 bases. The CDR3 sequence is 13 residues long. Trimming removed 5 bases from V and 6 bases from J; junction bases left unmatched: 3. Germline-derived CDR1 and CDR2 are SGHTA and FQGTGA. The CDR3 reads CASSPQGAGELFF. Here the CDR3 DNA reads TGTGCCAGCAGCCCTCAGGGGGCCGGGGAGCTGTTTTTT.

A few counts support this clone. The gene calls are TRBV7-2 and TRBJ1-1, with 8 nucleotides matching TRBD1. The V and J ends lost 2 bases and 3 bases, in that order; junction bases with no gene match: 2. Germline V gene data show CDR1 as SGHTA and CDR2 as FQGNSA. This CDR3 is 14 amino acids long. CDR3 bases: TGTGCCAGCAGCTTACAGGGGGCGGACACTGAAGCTTTCTTT. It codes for CASSLQGADTEAFF.

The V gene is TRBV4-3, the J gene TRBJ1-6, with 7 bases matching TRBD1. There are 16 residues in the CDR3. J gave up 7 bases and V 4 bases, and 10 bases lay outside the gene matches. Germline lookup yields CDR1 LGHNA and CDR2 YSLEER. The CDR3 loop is CASSPQGQLGNSPLHF. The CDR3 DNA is TGCGCCAGCAGCCCCCAGGGACAGCTAGGGAATTCACCCCTCCACTTT.

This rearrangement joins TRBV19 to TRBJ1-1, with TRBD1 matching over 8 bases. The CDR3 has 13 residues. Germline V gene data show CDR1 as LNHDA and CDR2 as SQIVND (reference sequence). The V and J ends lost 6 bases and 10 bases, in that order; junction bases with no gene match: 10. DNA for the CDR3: TGTGCCAGTAGCGGACAGGGAGATAGTCGAGCTTTCTTT. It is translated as CASSGQGDSRAFF. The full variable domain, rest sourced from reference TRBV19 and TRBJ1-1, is DGGITQSPKYLFRKEGQNVTLSCEQNLNHDAMYWYRQDPGQGLRLIYYSQIVNDFQKGDIAEGYSVSREKKESFPLTVTSAQKNPTAFYLCASSGQGDSRAFFGQGTRLTVV.

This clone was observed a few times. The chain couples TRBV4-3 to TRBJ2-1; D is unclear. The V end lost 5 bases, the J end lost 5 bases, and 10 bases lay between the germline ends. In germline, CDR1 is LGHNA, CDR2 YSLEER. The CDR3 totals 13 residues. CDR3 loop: CASSKYRDNEQFF. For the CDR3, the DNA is TGCGCCAGCAGCAAGTACAGAGACAATGAGCAGTTCTTC.

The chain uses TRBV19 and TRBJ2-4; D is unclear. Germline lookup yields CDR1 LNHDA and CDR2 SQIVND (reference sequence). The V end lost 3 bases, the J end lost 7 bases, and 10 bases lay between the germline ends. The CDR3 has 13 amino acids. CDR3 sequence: CASSMATVNIQYF. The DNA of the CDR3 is TGTGCCAGTAGTATGGCCACAGTTAACATTCAGTACTTC. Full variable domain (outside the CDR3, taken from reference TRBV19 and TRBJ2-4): DGGITQSPKYLFRKEGQNVTLSCEQNLNHDAMYWYRQDPGQGLRLIYYSQIVNDFQKGDIAEGYSVSREKKESFPLTVTSAQKNPTAFYLCASSMATVNIQYFGAGTRLSVL.

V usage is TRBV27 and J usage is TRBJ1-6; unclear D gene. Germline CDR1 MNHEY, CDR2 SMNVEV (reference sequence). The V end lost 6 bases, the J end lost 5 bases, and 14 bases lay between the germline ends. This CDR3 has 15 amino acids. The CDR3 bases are TGTGCCAGCAGCCGATCCCCTGCTAATAATTCACCCCTCCACTTT. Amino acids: CASSRSPANNSPLHF.

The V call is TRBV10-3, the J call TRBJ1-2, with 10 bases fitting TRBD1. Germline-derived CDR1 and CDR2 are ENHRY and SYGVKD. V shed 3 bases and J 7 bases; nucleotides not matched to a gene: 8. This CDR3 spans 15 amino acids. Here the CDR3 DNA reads TGTGCCATCAGTGATCGGGACAGGGGTTCGGCTGGCTACACCTTC. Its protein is CAISDRDRGSAGYTF.